Listed here are 12 T cell receptor beta chains from one sample, sequenced in a study of CD8 T cells in ankylosing spondylitis. No antigen has been identified for these receptors. TCRdb re-called the 5' RACE reads through MiXCR, storing one row per CDR3 protein. The sample carries hundreds of thousands of distinct CDR3 sequences, roughly a sixth recorded once. Overall study findings and caveats: In ankylosing spondylitis blood, a motif of roughly 8 highly homologous TCR beta variants appeared characteristic.

The specimen was blood, either unsorted or a sorted T cell fraction (not recorded which). These receptors were taken from a male donor with ankylosing spondylitis.

This rearrangement joins TRBV12-3 or TRBV12-4 to TRBJ2-1; D gene ambiguous. Trimming took 0 bases from V and 5 from J, leaving 5 bases between them. The CDR3 loop spans 13 amino acids. CDR3 nucleotides: TGTGCCAGCAGTTTAGCGTCCAACAATGAGCAGTTCTTC. Protein sequence: CASSLASNNEQFF.

The V and J genes are TRBV19 and TRBJ1-6; 8 nucleotides line up with TRBD1. Germline trimming cut 8 bases from V and 5 bases from J; bases unmatched to any gene: 5. The germline gives CDR1 LNHDA, CDR2 SQIVND (reference sequence). This CDR3 comprises 14 residues. The CDR3 loop reads CASETGQDNSPLHF. CDR3 in DNA: TGTGCCAGTGAAACGGGACAGGATAATTCACCCCTCCACTTT.

This clonotype was observed a handful of times. The chain recombines TRBV5-1 with TRBJ2-3; 9 bases align to TRBD2. Per the germline V gene, CDR1 is SGHRS and CDR2 is YFSETQ. The J segment lost 4 bases and the V segment lost 5 bases, leaving 11 bases of the junction unmatched. The CDR3 totals 16 residues. The CDR3, as DNA: TGCGCCAGCAGGGATCGCGGCGGGGGGGCGTCAGATACGCAGTATTTT. Its protein is CASRDRGGGASDTQYF.

This chain uses TRBV5-5 with TRBJ2-3; D is unresolved. CDR3 length: 15 amino acids. Trimming cost V 4 bases and J 5 bases, with 17 bases left between them. CDR1 is SGHKS and CDR2 is YYEKEE in the germline V gene (reference sequence). CDR3 region: CASSRMGTVQDTQYF. The CDR3 nucleotides are TGTGCCAGCAGCCGCATGGGTACAGTCCAAGATACGCAGTATTTT.

This clonotype was counted only a few times. V gene TRBV20-1 combines with J gene TRBJ2-5; tentative D call: TRBD2 (5 bases). The germline V and J ends were trimmed by 5 bases and 3 bases, with 19 bases remaining between them. This CDR3 has 15 residues. Germline loops: CDR1 DFQATT, CDR2 SNEGSKA (reference sequence). CDR3 DNA sequence: TGCAGTGCTGTTTCGAGTAGCGAGATTAAAGAGACCCAGTACTTC. Translating it yields CSAVSSSEIKETQYF.

This clonotype was recorded many times. The chain joins TRBV12-3 or TRBV12-4 to TRBJ1-6, with D possibly matching TRBD1 (6 bases). This CDR3 is built from 15 residues. V gave up 1 base and J gave up 6 bases, with 10 bases separating them. Here the CDR3 reads CASSLDGQRNSPLHF. In DNA, the CDR3 is TGTGCCAGCAGTTTAGATGGACAGCGTAATTCACCCCTCCACTTT.

There are a few counts of this clonotype. The rearrangement uses TRBV7-2 and TRBJ2-1; 7 bases map to TRBD2. Per germline, CDR1 SGHTA and CDR2 FQGNSA. V was clipped by 4 bases and J by 8 bases; unmatched bases: 14. The CDR3 has 16 amino acids. Written as DNA, the CDR3 is TGTGCCAGCAGCTCTAGAAGCGGGAACCGGGGGGATGAGCAGTTCTTC. Amino acids: CASSSRSGNRGDEQFF.

V usage is TRBV20-1 and J usage is TRBJ2-1, with D hard to call. The CDR3 consists of 12 residues. From germline, CDR1 is DFQATT and CDR2 SNEGSKA (reference sequence). The V and J ends lost 6 bases and 4 bases respectively, with 10 bases between them. CDR3 nucleotides: TGCAGTGCCCTGTTGGTTTACAATGAGCAGTTCTTC. This gives the protein CSALLVYNEQFF.

This chain connects TRBV10-3 to TRBJ1-3; D not certain. The ends were cut back, 4 bases at V and 0 bases at J, with 7 bases in the middle. Germline V gene sequence: CDR1 ENHRY, CDR2 SYGVKD. The CDR3 length is 14 residues. The CDR3 protein is CAISGTSSGNTIYF. In DNA form, the CDR3 reads TGTGCCATCAGTGGCACGAGCTCTGGAAACACCATATATTTT.

This clonotype was picked up a small number of times. The CDR3 DNA reads as TGTGCCAGCAGTGAGTGGCAGGGATTTGGAGCTTTCTTT. It codes for CASSEWQGFGAFF. The rearrangement joins TRBV2 to TRBJ1-1, with D perhaps TRBD1 (5 bases). Germline CDR1 reads SNHLY; CDR2 reads FYNNEI. Between the trimmed V and J ends, which lost 3 bases and 10 bases, there was a span of 15 bases. The CDR3 loop spans 13 amino acids. Full variable domain (missing parts from reference TRBV2 and TRBJ1-1): EPEVTQTPSHQVTQMGQEVILRCVPISNHLYFYWYRQILGQKVEFLVSFYNNEISEKSEIFDDQFSVERPDGSNFTLKIRSTKLEDSAMYFCASSEWQGFGAFFGQGTRLTVV.

CDR3 loop: CASSWDRGDYEQYF. In nucleotides, the CDR3 is TGTGCCAGCAGCTGGGACAGGGGAGACTACGAGCAGTACTTC. The gene calls are TRBV12-3 or TRBV12-4 and TRBJ2-7, with 10 bases aligning to TRBD1. The CDR3 loop spans 14 amino acids. Trimming took 6 bases from V and 3 from J; bases not matched to a gene: 5.

The chain has TRBV18 and TRBJ2-4, with D possibly matching TRBD2 (6 bases). The ends were cut back, 3 bases at V and 0 bases at J, with 15 bases in the middle. The germline V gene encodes CDR1 KGHSH and CDR2 LQKENI. The CDR3 contains 17 residues. In DNA, the CDR3 is TGTGCCAGCTCACCGTTAGCGGCAGATCTAGCCAAAAACATTCAGTACTTC. Translating it yields CASSPLAADLAKNIQYF.